A selection of T cell receptor beta chains follows, all from one sample in a study of CD8 T cells in ankylosing spondylitis. TCRdb redid the calling of the 5' RACE reads with MiXCR, one entry per CDR3 protein. The table shows about 190,000 distinct CDR3 sequences, with under 15% occurring only once. The sample comprised blood, either unsorted or a sorted T cell fraction (not recorded which). The origin of the receptors is a female donor with ankylosing spondylitis or in good health (not recorded which). CDR3s include the opening cysteine and the closing phenylalanine or tryptophan.

J: TRBJ2-7
V: TRBV12-3/TRBV12-4
CDR3: CASSGLAGFSYEQYF

J: TRBJ1-3
V: TRBV7-2
CDR3: CASSLAAGNTIYF

J: TRBJ2-7
V: TRBV27
CDR3: CASSSRGTSGRKEQYF

J: TRBJ2-1
V: TRBV5-6
CDR3: CASTWGDRDYNEQFF

J: TRBJ1-1
V: TRBV3-1
CDR3: CASSLQVMNTEAFF

J: TRBJ2-2
V: TRBV6-1
CDR3: CASVAGGLAGELFF

J: TRBJ1-2
V: TRBV7-3
CDR3: CASSPGTGVYGYGYTF

J: TRBJ2-4
V: TRBV27
CDR3: CASSLRRGVGGLAKNIQYF

J: TRBJ1-2
V: TRBV2
CDR3: CASSEFSYGYTF

J: TRBJ2-1
V: TRBV18
CDR3: CASSPFPFGGNEQFF

J: TRBJ2-3
V: TRBV5-1
CDR3: CASSTSLAGADTQYF

J: TRBJ2-1
V: TRBV5-1
CDR3: CASSSTGGMGNEQFF

J: TRBJ1-5
V: TRBV7-2
CDR3: CASSRPGHNQPQHF